The 29 T cell receptor beta chains below come from one sample, sequenced in a study of OX40 agonist ivuxolimab in advanced cancers. Sequenced by immunoSEQ multiplex PCR; TCRdb stores in-frame clones only, minus some. Among tens of thousands of clones listed, under 95% were seen once. The specimen comprised CD4+ or CD8+ T cells sorted from blood, sampled in a trial of the OX40 agonist ivuxolimab. These receptor sequences come from an adult with an advanced solid tumor such as melanoma, head and neck, liver or kidney cancer.

The chain employs TRBV4-1 and TRBJ2-7; weak D call: TRBD1 (5 bases). The CDR3 length is 15 residues. Germline V lookup: CDR1 MGHRA, CDR2 YSYEKL. With 5 bases removed from V and 3 bases from J, the gap between germline ends came to 17 bases. CDR3 sequence: CASSLVGVLNYEQYF. CDR3 sequence (DNA): TGCGCCAGCAGCTTAGTAGGGGTCCTCAACTACGAGCAGTACTTC.

The genes are TRBV27 and TRBJ2-1, with D uncertain. The germline gives CDR1 MNHEY, CDR2 SMNVEV (reference sequence). The CDR3 runs 13 residues. The V end lost 4 bases, the J end lost 5 bases, and 9 bases lay between the germline ends. CDR3 sequence: CASSSHRDNEQFF. The CDR3 DNA reads TGTGCCAGCAGTTCCCACCGTGACAATGAGCAGTTCTTC.

This clone was picked up one time. The chain joins TRBV13 to TRBJ1-6; D gene unclear. The V and J ends lost 5 bases and 4 bases respectively, with 12 bases between them. Germline CDR1 PRHDT, CDR2 FYEKMQ (reference sequence). The length of the CDR3 is 15 residues. This CDR3 is CASSRKGFYNSPLHF. CDR3 coding DNA: TGTGCCAGCAGCAGAAAGGGATTTTATAATTCACCCCTCCACTTT.

V usage is TRBV27 and J usage is TRBJ2-6; 8 bases map to TRBD1. J was trimmed by 1 base and V by 4 bases; bases with no gene match: 9. Germline assignment: CDR1 MNHEY and CDR2 SMNVEV (reference sequence). The CDR3 runs 18 residues. The CDR3 DNA follows: TGTGCCAGCAGTTCCCGGGACAGGCTAGGTTCTGGGGCCAACGTCCTGACTTTC. Amino acid sequence: CASSSRDRLGSGANVLTF.

This clone was seen just once. This chain joins TRBV19 and TRBJ2-1; a weak D match, TRBD2 (6 bases). Between the trimmed V and J ends, which lost 0 bases and 10 bases, there was a span of 19 bases. Germline V lookup: CDR1 LNHDA, CDR2 SQIVND (reference sequence). This CDR3 contains 16 residues. The CDR3 nucleotides are TGTGCCAGTAGTATAGATCAGGCGCGGGGTCGACAAGAGCAGTTCTTC. This gives the protein CASSIDQARGRQEQFF. Full variable domain (missing parts from reference TRBV19 and TRBJ2-1): DGGITQSPKYLFRKEGQNVTLSCEQNLNHDAMYWYRQDPGQGLRLIYYSQIVNDFQKGDIAEGYSVSREKKESFPLTVTSAQKNPTAFYLCASSIDQARGRQEQFFGPGTRLTVL.

This chain uses TRBV9 with TRBJ1-1, with 11 bases aligning to TRBD1. The CDR3 length is 18 residues. Germline trimming cut 4 bases from V and 5 bases from J; bases unmatched to any gene: 16. Germline CDR1 is SGDLS and CDR2 is YYNGEE. The CDR3 bases are TGTGCCAGCAGCCCGTTATCCGGGACAGGGGGTTCTTGGACTGAAGCTTTCTTT. Translated: CASSPLSGTGGSWTEAFF.

The rearrangement joins TRBV29-1 to TRBJ2-5, with 8 bases identical to TRBD1. V shed 3 bases and J 1 base; nucleotides not matched to a gene: 4. This CDR3 comprises 14 residues. Germline V gene sequence: CDR1 SQVTM, CDR2 ANQGSEA. For the CDR3, the DNA is TGCAGCGTTGATCTCGGACAGGGCCAAGAGACCCAGTACTTC. Its protein is CSVDLGQGQETQYF.

The V gene is TRBV7-8, the J gene TRBJ1-2; 11 bases match TRBD1. The CDR3 totals 15 residues. With 4 bases clipped from V and 3 bases from J, the junction kept 4 bases outside the gene matches. Per the germline V gene, CDR1 is SGHVS and CDR2 is FQNEAQ. This CDR3 reads CASSSGQGDHYGYTF. In DNA form, the CDR3 reads TGTGCCAGCAGCTCGGGACAGGGGGACCACTATGGCTACACCTTC. Full variable domain (missing parts from reference TRBV7-8 and TRBJ1-2): GAGVSQSPRYKVAKRGQDVALRCDPISGHVSLFWYQQALGQGPEFLTYFQNEAQLDKSGLPSDRFFAERPEGSVSTLKIQRTQQEDSAVYLCASSSGQGDHYGYTFGSGTRLTVV.

V usage is TRBV4-3 and J usage is TRBJ2-7, with D unclear. Trimming removed 1 base from V and 3 bases from J, with 7 bases in between. The germline gives CDR1 LGHNA, CDR2 YSLEER. The CDR3 extends over 13 amino acids. Here the CDR3 reads CASSQGTSYEQYF. The CDR3 coding sequence is TGCGCCAGCAGCCAAGGCACAAGCTACGAGCAGTACTTC.

The rearrangement uses TRBV27 and TRBJ2-7; TRBD2 matches 8 bases. Germline V gene lookup returns CDR1 MNHEY and CDR2 SMNVEV (reference sequence). The CDR3 totals 13 residues. V trimming: 2 bases; J trimming: 5 bases; junction bases outside the gene matches: 2. The CDR3 coding sequence is TGTGCCAGCAGTTTAGCGGGAGGTCACGAGCAGTACTTC. Translated, it gives CASSLAGGHEQYF.

V gene TRBV28 combines with J gene TRBJ2-7; no clear D. The CDR3 has 13 amino acids. Germline V gene data show CDR1 as MDHEN and CDR2 as SYDVKM. V lost 3 bases and J 5 bases, leaving 11 bases between the germline ends. This chain's CDR3 is CASSLTGPHEQYF. CDR3 bases: TGTGCCAGCAGTTTGACTGGGCCCCACGAGCAGTACTTC.

The J gene is TRBJ1-5, the V gene TRBV27; D is perhaps TRBD1 (5 bases). Trimming removed 4 bases from V and 2 bases from J, with 9 bases in between. CDR3 length equals 14 residues. CDR1 is MNHEY, CDR2 SMNVEV, per germline (reference sequence). CDR3 sequence: CASSSGLGNQPQHF. The CDR3 nucleotides are TGTGCCAGCAGTTCGGGGCTCGGCAATCAGCCCCAGCATTTT.

The chain combines TRBV6-1 with TRBJ1-1; a weak D match, TRBD1 (6 bases). The germline V gene encodes CDR1 MNHNS and CDR2 SASEGT. The CDR3 spans 12 residues. V shed 6 bases and J shed 4 bases, with 9 bases lying between them. For the CDR3, the DNA is TGTGCCAGCAGACAGGGAGTCACTGAAGCTTTCTTT. This sequence encodes CASRQGVTEAFF.

The CDR3 loop reads CASSVEGNTEAFF. The CDR3 DNA reads as TGTGCCAGCAGCGTAGAGGGGAACACTGAAGCTTTCTTT. The rearrangement links TRBV9 to TRBJ1-1, with no clear D. Germline V gene lookup returns CDR1 SGDLS and CDR2 YYNGEE. Trimming pared 0 bases from V and 1 base from J, leaving 4 bases between. The CDR3 has 13 amino acids. Together with reference TRBV9 and TRBJ1-1, the CDR3 gives the full variable domain: DSGVTQTPKHLITATGQRVTLRCSPRSGDLSVYWYQQSLDQGLQFLIQYYNGEERAKGNILERFSAQQFPDLHSELNLSSLELGDSALYFCASSVEGNTEAFFGQGTRLTVV.

This clone is a singleton in its sample. V usage is TRBV5-6 and J usage is TRBJ2-5, with 12 positions matching TRBD2. Germline V gives CDR1 SGHDT, CDR2 YYEEEE. This CDR3 is 17 amino acids long. The junction had 12 bases not matched to a gene; V was cut back by 4 bases and J by 5 bases. The CDR3 loop reads CASSPEGLAGGQETQYF. In nucleotides, the CDR3 is TGTGCCAGCAGCCCGGAGGGGCTAGCGGGAGGGCAGGAGACCCAGTACTTC.

The chain couples TRBV28 to TRBJ2-1, with D unresolved. V dropped 1 base and J dropped 3 bases, with 10 bases sitting between them. CDR3 length equals 15 residues. CDR1 and CDR2 from the germline V gene are MDHEN and SYDVKM. DNA for the CDR3: TGTGCCAGCAGTTTATTGGGCAGAAACTACAATGAGCAGTTCTTC. Protein product: CASSLLGRNYNEQFF. Full variable domain (outside the CDR3, taken from reference TRBV28 and TRBJ2-1): DVKVTQSSRYLVKRTGEKVFLECVQDMDHENMFWYRQDPGLGLRLIYFSYDVKMKEKGDIPEGYSVSREKKERFSLILESASTNQTSMYLCASSLLGRNYNEQFFGPGTRLTVL.

The gene calls are TRBV28 and TRBJ1-3; 10 bases map to TRBD1. After removal of 7 bases from V and 0 bases from J, the junction contained 6 bases not matched to a gene. This CDR3 spans 16 amino acids. Germline CDR1 reads MDHEN; CDR2 reads SYDVKM. CDR3 protein: CASMTGGPHSGNTIYF. The CDR3 DNA follows: TGTGCCAGCATGACAGGGGGCCCGCACTCTGGAAACACCATATATTTT.

The V gene is TRBV9, the J gene TRBJ2-1; 8 nucleotides match TRBD2. CDR3 size: 15 residues. Germline CDR1 and CDR2: SGDLS and YYNGEE. With V trimmed by 2 bases and J by 7 bases, 8 bases remained unmatched. This CDR3 reads CASSVSGGARNEQFF. Written as DNA, the CDR3 is TGTGCCAGCAGCGTCTCCGGGGGGGCAAGGAATGAGCAGTTCTTC.

J is TRBJ2-1 and V is TRBV30; 12 nucleotides line up with TRBD2. Germline V gives CDR1 GTSNPN, CDR2 SVGIG (reference sequence). V trimming: 0 bases; J trimming: 6 bases; junction bases outside the gene matches: 3. The CDR3 extends over 15 amino acids. The CDR3 region is CAWSVLGLAGNEQFF. In DNA form, the CDR3 reads TGTGCCTGGAGTGTACTGGGACTAGCGGGCAATGAGCAGTTCTTC.

The chain uses TRBV25-1 and TRBJ2-7; D may be TRBD2 (5 bases). Germline CDR1 reads MGHDK; CDR2 reads SYGVNS. V dropped 3 bases and J dropped 3 bases, with 9 bases sitting between them. This CDR3 is built from 13 residues. Here the CDR3 reads CASSDVTIYEQYF. CDR3 DNA sequence: TGTGCCAGCAGTGACGTGACTATCTACGAGCAGTACTTC.

The CDR3 loop is CASSLPDGGKTQYF. In DNA, the CDR3 is TGTGCCAGCAGCTTACCGGACGGGGGGAAGACCCAGTACTTC. This chain uses TRBV11-2 with TRBJ2-5, with 7 bases aligning to TRBD2. From germline, CDR1 is SGHAT and CDR2 FQNNGV. The CDR3 covers 14 residues. Unmatched junction bases numbered 6, after V lost 2 bases and J lost 6 bases. The full variable domain, in which reference TRBV11-2 and TRBJ2-5 provide the parts outside the CDR3, is EAGVAQSPRYKIIEKRQSVAFWCNPISGHATLYWYQQILGQGPKLLIQFQNNGVVDDSQLPKDRFSAERLKGVDSTLKIQPAKLEDSAVYLCASSLPDGGKTQYFGPGTRLLVL.

The chain links TRBV2 to TRBJ1-5, with no clear D. From germline, CDR1 is SNHLY and CDR2 FYNNEI. The V and J ends lost 4 bases and 0 bases respectively, with 4 bases between them. The CDR3 loop spans 13 amino acids. CDR3 nucleotide sequence: TGTGCCAGCAGTGCCTATAGCAATCAGCCCCAGCATTTT. This encodes CASSAYSNQPQHF. The complete variable domain, with remaining parts taken from reference TRBV2 and TRBJ1-5, reads EPEVTQTPSHQVTQMGQEVILRCVPISNHLYFYWYRQILGQKVEFLVSFYNNEISEKSEIFDDQFSVERPDGSNFTLKIRSTKLEDSAMYFCASSAYSNQPQHFGDGTRLSIL.

The J gene is TRBJ2-5, the V gene TRBV5-4; D assignment may be TRBD1 or TRBD2 (6 bases each). Germline CDR1 SGHNT, CDR2 YYREEE (reference sequence). The CDR3 is 14 amino acids. V was trimmed by 4 bases and J by 2 bases, leaving 12 bases between them. The CDR3 DNA sequence: TGTGCCAGCAGCCGTGAGGGGGGACAAGAGACCCAGTACTTC. This translates into CASSREGGQETQYF.

J is TRBJ2-2 and V is TRBV4-1; TRBD1 might be the D (5 bases). Germline V gene data show CDR1 as MGHRA and CDR2 as YSYEKL. Between the trimmed V and J ends, which lost 0 bases and 5 bases, there was a span of 13 bases. CDR3 size: 16 residues. CDR3 region: CASSQDLGRVTGELFF. The CDR3 region has the DNA TGCGCCAGCAGCCAAGATTTGGGCAGGGTGACCGGGGAGCTGTTTTTT.

The chain joins TRBV7-9 to TRBJ2-3; 9 nucleotides agree with TRBD2. V shed 1 base and J 5 bases; nucleotides not matched to a gene: 7. Germline V lookup: CDR1 SEHNR, CDR2 FQNEAQ (reference sequence). CDR3 size: 16 residues. The CDR3 region is CASSLVVSGSLDTQYF. The CDR3 nucleotides are TGTGCCAGCAGCTTAGTAGTTAGCGGGAGTCTAGATACGCAGTATTTT.

V gene TRBV27 combines with J gene TRBJ1-1; the D gene is possibly TRBD1 (6 bases). The CDR3 runs to 15 residues. Germline V lookup: CDR1 MNHEY, CDR2 SMNVEV (reference sequence). Trimming stripped 6 bases from V and 1 base from J, with 15 bases between. In DNA form, the CDR3 reads TGTGCCAGCAGCTTACAACCGGGACAGAACACTGAAGCTTTCTTT. Encoded protein: CASSLQPGQNTEAFF.

This sequence joins TRBV7-2 and TRBJ2-3; 12 bases are a match to TRBD2. The CDR3 has 17 amino acids. The J segment lost 3 bases and the V segment lost 6 bases, leaving 10 bases of the junction unmatched. Germline V gene sequence: CDR1 SGHTA, CDR2 FQGNSA. CDR3 in amino acids: CASSLRLAGEITDTQYF. The CDR3 nucleotides read TGTGCCAGCAGTCTGCGACTAGCGGGAGAAATAACAGATACGCAGTATTTT. The complete variable domain, with remaining parts taken from reference TRBV7-2 and TRBJ2-3, reads GAGVSQSPSNKVTEKGKDVELRCDPISGHTALYWYRQSLGQGLEFLIYFQGNSAPDKSGLPSDRFSAERTGGSVSTLTIQRTQQEDSAVYLCASSLRLAGEITDTQYFGPGTRLTVL.

This clone was seen only once. The CDR3: CAAGQFSNQPQHF. The CDR3 DNA reads TGTGCAGCGGGGCAATTTAGCAATCAGCCCCAGCATTTT. The chain employs TRBV28 and TRBJ1-5, with a weak D call TRBD1 (5 bases). There are 13 residues in the CDR3. Per the germline V gene, CDR1 is MDHEN and CDR2 is SYDVKM. Using reference TRBV28 and TRBJ1-5 for the parts outside the CDR3, the full variable domain is DVKVTQSSRYLVKRTGEKVFLECVQDMDHENMFWYRQDPGLGLRLIYFSYDVKMKEKGDIPEGYSVSREKKERFSLILESASTNQTSMYLCAAGQFSNQPQHFGDGTRLSIL.

The rearrangement uses TRBV4-3 and TRBJ1-1; 9 bases match TRBD1. The CDR3 length is 15 residues. Germline CDR1 and CDR2: LGHNA and YSLEER. V lost 1 base to trimming and J lost 7 bases; unmatched junction nucleotides: 7. The CDR3 region is CASSQAGTGIVEAFF. Here the CDR3 DNA reads TGCGCCAGCAGCCAAGCCGGGACAGGGATTGTTGAAGCTTTCTTT.